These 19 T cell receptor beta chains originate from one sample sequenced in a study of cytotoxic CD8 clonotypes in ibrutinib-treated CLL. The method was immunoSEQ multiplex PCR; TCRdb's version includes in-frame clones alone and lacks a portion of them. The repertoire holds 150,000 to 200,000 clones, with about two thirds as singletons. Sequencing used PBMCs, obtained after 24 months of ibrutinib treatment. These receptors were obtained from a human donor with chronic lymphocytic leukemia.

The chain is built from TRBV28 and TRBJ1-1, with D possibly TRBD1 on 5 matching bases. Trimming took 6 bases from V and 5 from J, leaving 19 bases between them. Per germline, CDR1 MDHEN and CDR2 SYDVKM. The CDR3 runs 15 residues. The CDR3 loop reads CASSWMGGVRTEAFF. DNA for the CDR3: TGTGCCAGCAGCTGGATGGGGGGGGTCAGGACTGAAGCTTTCTTT.

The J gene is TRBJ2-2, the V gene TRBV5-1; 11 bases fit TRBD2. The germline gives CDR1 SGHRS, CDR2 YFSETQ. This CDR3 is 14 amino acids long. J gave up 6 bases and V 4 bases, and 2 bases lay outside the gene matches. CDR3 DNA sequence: TGCGCCAGCAGCCCGGGACTAGCGGCCGGGGAGCTGTTTTTT. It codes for CASSPGLAAGELFF.

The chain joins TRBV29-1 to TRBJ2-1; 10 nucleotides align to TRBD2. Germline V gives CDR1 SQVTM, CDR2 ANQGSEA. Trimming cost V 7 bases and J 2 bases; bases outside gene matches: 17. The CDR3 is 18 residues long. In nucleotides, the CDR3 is TGCAGCGCCTATGGGGGCCCCAGGACTAGCGGAACCTACAATGAGCAGTTCTTC. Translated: CSAYGGPRTSGTYNEQFF.

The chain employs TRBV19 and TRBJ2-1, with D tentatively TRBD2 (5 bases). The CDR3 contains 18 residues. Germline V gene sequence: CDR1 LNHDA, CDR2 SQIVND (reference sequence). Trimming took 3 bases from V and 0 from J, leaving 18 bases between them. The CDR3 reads CASSIRSKLGSSYNEQFF. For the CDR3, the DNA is TGTGCCAGTAGTATCCGGTCGAAACTAGGGAGCTCCTACAATGAGCAGTTCTTC.

The CDR3 region has the DNA TGCAGCGGAGGACTAGAGATGGAGACCCAGTACTTC. It encodes CSGGLEMETQYF. The rearrangement joins TRBV29-1 to TRBJ2-5; 7 bases are shared with TRBD2. Germline CDR1 SQVTM, CDR2 ANQGSEA. After removal of 7 bases from V and 5 bases from J, the junction contained 7 bases not matched to a gene. This CDR3 spans 12 amino acids.

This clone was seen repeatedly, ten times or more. The DNA of the CDR3 is TGTGCCAGCAGTGACTTTGGCTACAATGAGCAGTTCTTC. Amino acid sequence: CASSDFGYNEQFF. The chain is built from TRBV2 and TRBJ2-1; no clear D gene. Trimming removed 3 bases at V and 3 bases at J, with 6 bases between. The CDR3 spans 13 residues. Germline CDR1 SNHLY, CDR2 FYNNEI.

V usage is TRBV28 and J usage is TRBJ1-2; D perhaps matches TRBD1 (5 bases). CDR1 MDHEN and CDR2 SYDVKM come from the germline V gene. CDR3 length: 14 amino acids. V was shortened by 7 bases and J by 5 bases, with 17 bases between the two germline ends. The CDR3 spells CASTVGGVEYGYTF. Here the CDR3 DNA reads TGTGCCAGCACCGTTGGAGGGGTAGAGTATGGCTACACCTTC.

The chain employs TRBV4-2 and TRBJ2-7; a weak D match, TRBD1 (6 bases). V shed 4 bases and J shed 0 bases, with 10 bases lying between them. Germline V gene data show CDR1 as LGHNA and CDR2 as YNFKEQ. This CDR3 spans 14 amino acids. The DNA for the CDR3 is TGTGCCAGCAGCCCGATAGGGGGCTCCTACGAGCAGTACTTC. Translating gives CASSPIGGSYEQYF.

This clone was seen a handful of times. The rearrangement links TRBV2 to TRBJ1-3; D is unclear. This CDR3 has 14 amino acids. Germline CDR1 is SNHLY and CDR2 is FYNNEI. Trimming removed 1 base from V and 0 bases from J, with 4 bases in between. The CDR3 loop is CASSEDSSGNTIYF. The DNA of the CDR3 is TGTGCCAGCAGTGAAGACAGCTCTGGAAACACCATATATTTT.

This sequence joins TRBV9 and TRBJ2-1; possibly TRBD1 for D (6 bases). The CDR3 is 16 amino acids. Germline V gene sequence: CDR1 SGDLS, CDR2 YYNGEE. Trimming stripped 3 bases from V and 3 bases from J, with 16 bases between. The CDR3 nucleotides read TGTGCCAGCAGCGGATCGGACAGTTCCAACTACAATGAGCAGTTCTTC. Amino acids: CASSGSDSSNYNEQFF.

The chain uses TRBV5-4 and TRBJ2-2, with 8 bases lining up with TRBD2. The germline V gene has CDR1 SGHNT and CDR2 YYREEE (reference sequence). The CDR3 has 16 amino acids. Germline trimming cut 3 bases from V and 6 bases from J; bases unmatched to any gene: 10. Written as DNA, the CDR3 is TGTGCCAGCAGCTCTCGAACTGCGGGAGGTGCCGGGGAGCTGTTTTTT. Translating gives CASSSRTAGGAGELFF.

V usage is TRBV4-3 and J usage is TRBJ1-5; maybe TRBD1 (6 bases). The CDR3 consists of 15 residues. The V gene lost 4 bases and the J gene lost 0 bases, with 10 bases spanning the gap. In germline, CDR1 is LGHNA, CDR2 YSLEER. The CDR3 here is CASSRDTHSNQPQHF. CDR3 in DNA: TGCGCCAGCAGCCGGGACACTCATAGCAATCAGCCCCAGCATTTT.

CDR3 in amino acids: CASSQGTINQETQYF. CDR3 DNA sequence: TGCGCCAGCAGCCAGGGAACGATCAACCAAGAGACCCAGTACTTC. This sequence joins TRBV5-1 and TRBJ2-5; D possibly corresponds to TRBD1 (5 bases). Germline CDR1 reads SGHRS; CDR2 reads YFSETQ. This CDR3 comprises 15 residues. V was cut by 4 bases and J by 0 bases, with 13 bases left in between.

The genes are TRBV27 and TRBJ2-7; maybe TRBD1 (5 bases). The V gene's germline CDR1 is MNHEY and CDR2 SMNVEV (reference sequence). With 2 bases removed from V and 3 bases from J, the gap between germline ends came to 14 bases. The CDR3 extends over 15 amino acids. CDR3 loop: CASSLGADPLYEQYF. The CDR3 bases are TGTGCCAGCAGTTTAGGGGCAGACCCCCTCTACGAGCAGTACTTC.

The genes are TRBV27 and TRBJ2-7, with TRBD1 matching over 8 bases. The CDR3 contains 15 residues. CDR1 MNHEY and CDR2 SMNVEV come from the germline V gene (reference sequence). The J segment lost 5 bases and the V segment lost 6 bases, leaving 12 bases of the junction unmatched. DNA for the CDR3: TGTGCCAGCAGAAAACAGGGGGTCCACCCGGACGAGCAGTACTTC. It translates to CASRKQGVHPDEQYF.

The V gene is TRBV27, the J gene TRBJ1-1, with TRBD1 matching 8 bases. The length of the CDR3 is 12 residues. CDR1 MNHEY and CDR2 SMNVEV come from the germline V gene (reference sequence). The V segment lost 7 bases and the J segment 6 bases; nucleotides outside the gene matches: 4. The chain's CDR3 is CASKAQGAEAFF. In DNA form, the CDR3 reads TGTGCCAGCAAAGCACAGGGGGCTGAAGCTTTCTTT.

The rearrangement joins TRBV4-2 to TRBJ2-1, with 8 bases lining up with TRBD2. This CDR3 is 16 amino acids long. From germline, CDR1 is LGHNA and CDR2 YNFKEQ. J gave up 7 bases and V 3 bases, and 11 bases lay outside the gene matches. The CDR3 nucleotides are TGTGCCAGCAGCCAGGGGGGCAGCGGGAGTACGAATGAGCAGTTCTTC. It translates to CASSQGGSGSTNEQFF.

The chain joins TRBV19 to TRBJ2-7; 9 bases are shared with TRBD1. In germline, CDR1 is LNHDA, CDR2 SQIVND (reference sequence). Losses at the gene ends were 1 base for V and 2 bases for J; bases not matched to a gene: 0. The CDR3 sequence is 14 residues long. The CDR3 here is CASSIGTGAYEQYF. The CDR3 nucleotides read TGTGCCAGTAGTATAGGGACAGGGGCCTACGAGCAGTACTTC.

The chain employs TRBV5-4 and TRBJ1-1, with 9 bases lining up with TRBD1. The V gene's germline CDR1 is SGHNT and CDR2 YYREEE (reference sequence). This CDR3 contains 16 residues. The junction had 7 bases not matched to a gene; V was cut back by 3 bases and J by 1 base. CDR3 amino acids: CASSSTGGITNTEAFF. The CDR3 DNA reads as TGTGCCAGCAGCTCTACAGGGGGCATAACGAACACTGAAGCTTTCTTT.